This T cell receptor (beta chain) is drawn from a study of cytomegalovirus exposure and HLA in healthy donors. In the PCR, 60 Vbeta and 13 Jbeta primers were used. The assay was immunoSEQ multiplex PCR, and TCRdb's table has in-frame clones only and misses some. The sample yields about 130,000 clones, about 83% seen once. Overall study findings and caveats: The study found most TCR sequences rare, yet found some public TCRs in many donors. The authors considered a cluster of highly shared sequence variants likely to be a sequencing artifact. In a later analysis, across HLA loci, associated TCR counts were highest for DRB1, lowest for HLA-C.

Germline V gives CDR1 MDHEN, CDR2 SYDVKM. The CDR3 extends over 17 amino acids. The V segment lost 1 base and the J segment 5 bases; nucleotides outside the gene matches: 12. Note on this clone: Its target is unknown.

The sequencing input was PBMCs. This TCR derives from a girl between 2 and 10 years old in good health and CMV-seronegative. This chain uses TRBV28 with TRBJ1-2; 8 positions agree with TRBD1. The CDR3: CASSLLQGAINGYGYTF. The CDR3 region has the DNA TGTGCCAGCAGTTTATTGCAGGGGGCAATCAATGGGTATGGCTACACCTTC.